This T cell receptor (beta chain) was documented in a study of beta chain features in type 1 diabetes. The study's findings and limits: Across all four CD4+ subsets, people with type 1 diabetes showed modestly shorter TCRB CDR3s.

Notes on this clone: Its antigen is unknown.

Expressed TCRB transcripts were sequenced, since all the RNA that had been isolated was reverse transcribed. Using immunoSEQ multiplex PCR, the repertoire was profiled, and TCRdb retains in-frame clones only, with some absent. In the table there are hundreds of thousands of clones, roughly 13% of which are singletons. This sequence originates from a man younger than 35 with type 1 diabetes. The sample was naive CD4+ T cells from blood.

In nucleotides, the CDR3 is TGTGCCAGCAGCCTACAGCCCACAGATACGCAGTATTTT. Encoded protein: CASSLQPTDTQYF. This chain joins TRBV5-4 and TRBJ2-3; D is unresolved. This CDR3 region has 13 residues. Looked up from germline, CDR1 is SGHNT and CDR2 is YYREEE (reference sequence). Between the trimmed V and J ends, which lost 4 bases and 2 bases, there was a span of 8 bases.